This T cell receptor beta chain comes out of a study of a mutant IDH1 vaccine in newly diagnosed glioma. A note on this clone: The antigen is unknown.

The repertoire was sequenced with immunoSEQ multiplex PCR; TCRdb's copy has only in-frame clones and lacks some. The sample records tens of thousands of clones, about 81% being singletons. Time point defined: week 47, end of study. Every vaccine dose comprised 300 ug of mutant IDH1 20-mer peptide plus topical imiquimod. From germline, CDR1 is WNHNN and CDR2 SYGVQD (reference sequence). The CDR3 has 14 amino acids. Between the trimmed V and J ends, which lost 4 bases and 6 bases, there was a span of 10 bases. Sequencing was performed on PBMCs, taken from a glioma patient whose treatment included an IDH1 peptide vaccine. The clonotype was recovered from a man aged 40-50 years with glioma. This chain links TRBV10-1 with TRBJ1-6; D is ambiguous. The CDR3 coding sequence is TGCGCCAGCAGTGCTTCCCTGGGTAATTCACCCCTCCACTTT. Residues: CASSASLGNSPLHF.